The rows below give T cell receptor beta chains drawn from one sample of a study of T cell responses to AZD1222 COVID-19 vaccine. Method: immunoSEQ multiplex PCR; TCRdb's copy keeps in-frame clones and lacks some. The sample shows 55,000 to 70,000 clones, 65% to 80% of them seen only once. The sample was peripheral blood, taken on day 0 of AZD1222 vaccination. The receptors here all came from an adult in good health. The CDR3 runs from the conserved cysteine through the conserved F or W.

V gene,CDR3 protein
TRBV12-5,CASGRGQRTEAFF
TRBV28,CASSTGWNYGYTF
TRBV24-1,CATSEGGNTIYF
TRBV30,CAWGLTGISPGYTF
TRBV30,CAWSKGPEAFF
TRBV7-9,CASNVASGNTIYF
TRBV3-1/TRBV3-2,CASSQAGTGGNQPQHF
TRBV5-1,CASSLDAPNTIYF
TRBV28,CASSSPAGGEKLFF
TRBV7-9,CATTGGSGNTIYF
TRBV11-2,CASSLLFLGRGYNEQFF
TRBV30,CAWNLGSHTDTQYF
TRBV19,CASSSTKAGNQPQHF
TRBV7-3,CASSQMGHSGYTF
TRBV13,CASSLDRVAGYTF
TRBV6-5,CASSGVGEQFF
TRBV7-9,CASSLVAGGTDTQYF
TRBV6-5,CASTPIGVSYGYTF
TRBV11-2,CASSSLRYRTYGYTF
TRBV3-1/TRBV3-2,CASSQGGRGPYEQYF
TRBV10-3,CAISETGARGTGELFF
TRBV4-1,CASSQGTEIHTEAFF
TRBV29-1,CSVGLRQVIGGYTF
TRBV11-2,CASSFRTGSDTQYF
TRBV30,CAWSGLLTGGKPTTNEKLFF
TRBV6-6,CASRKQWGSTEAFF
TRBV10-2,CASSEFNQPQHF
TRBV11-2,CASSPTHSGYTF
TRBV9,CASSPGHSNQPQHF
TRBV2,CARRRTGASYEQYF
TRBV10-3,CAISEPNNQPQHF
TRBV11-3,CASSDSGTGIGRQYF
TRBV7-2,CASSSVQGWWGYTF
TRBV2,CASSDYYLGQNTGELFF
TRBV7-9,CASSSDRVRNQPQHF
TRBV3-1/TRBV3-2,CASSQDPGNRLF
TRBV19,CASSLQGGYYGYTF
TRBV4-1,CASSQGVGGALNEQFF
TRBV6-6,CASSYSGGGADTQYF
TRBV6-8,CASSLPLLGPPSPDTQYF
TRBV19,CASSILSSNQPQHF
TRBV30,CAWRGQGLSYEQYF
TRBV19,CASQSGGAGETQYF
TRBV5-6,CASSFRRPGGVGEQFF
TRBV18,CASSLQGGMNTEAFF
TRBV6-1,CASSAPTPTGGITYTEAFF
TRBV30,CAWAPVGGGNQPQHF
TRBV9,CASSVATLRNTIYF
TRBV7-9,CASSFQGIVGEKLFF
TRBV18,CASSPASGGRDTEAFF
TRBV29-1,CSVYEAGSYNEQFF
TRBV28,CASSLGGRGPDTQYF
TRBV4-1,CASSQDVGGGAYGFF
TRBV6-2/TRBV6-3,CASSPTSWGSGGARGIQYF